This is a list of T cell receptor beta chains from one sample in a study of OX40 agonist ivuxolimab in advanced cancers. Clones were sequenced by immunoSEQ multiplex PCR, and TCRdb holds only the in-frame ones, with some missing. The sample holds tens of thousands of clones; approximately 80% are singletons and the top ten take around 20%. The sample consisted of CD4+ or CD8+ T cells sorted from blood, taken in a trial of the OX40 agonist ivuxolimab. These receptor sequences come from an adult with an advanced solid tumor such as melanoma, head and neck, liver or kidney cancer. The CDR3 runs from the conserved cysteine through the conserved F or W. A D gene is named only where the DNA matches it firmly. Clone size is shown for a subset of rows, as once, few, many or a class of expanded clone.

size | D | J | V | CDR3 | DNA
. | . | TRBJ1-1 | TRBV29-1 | CSGSTTRNTEAFF | TGCAGCGGGAGCACGACTCGGAACACTGAAGCTTTCTTT
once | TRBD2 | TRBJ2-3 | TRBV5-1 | CASSFSSGGASDTQYF | TGCGCCAGCAGCTTCTCTAGCGGGGGGGCTTCAGATACGCAGTATTTT
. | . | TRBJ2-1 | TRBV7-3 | CASSYGGLNEQFF | TGTGCCAGCAGCTACGGCGGTCTTAATGAGCAGTTCTTC
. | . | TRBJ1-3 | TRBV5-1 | CASSLRGSGNTIYF | TGCGCCAGCAGCTTGAGGGGTTCTGGAAACACCATATATTTT
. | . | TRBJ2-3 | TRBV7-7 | CASSLLTTTDTQYF | TGTGCTAGCAGCTTACTTACTACCACCGATACGCAGTATTTT
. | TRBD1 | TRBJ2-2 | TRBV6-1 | CASSVTGGTGELFF | TGTGCCAGCAGTGTTACAGGGGGCACCGGGGAGCTGTTTTTT
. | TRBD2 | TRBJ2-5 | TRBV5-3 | CARSKWTSARALQETQYF | TGTGCCAGAAGCAAGTGGACTAGCGCGCGGGCCTTACAAGAGACCCAGTACTTC
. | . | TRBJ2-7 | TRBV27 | CASSFSISTSYEQYF | TGTGCCAGCAGTTTTAGCATAAGCACCTCCTACGAGCAGTACTTC
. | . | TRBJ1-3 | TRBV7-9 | CASSLGGGPGSTIYF | TGTGCCAGCAGCTTAGGCGGGGGCCCCGGATCCACCATATATTTT
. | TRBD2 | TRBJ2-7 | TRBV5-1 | CASSFAGAYEQYF | TGCGCCAGCAGCTTTGCGGGGGCCTACGAGCAGTACTTC
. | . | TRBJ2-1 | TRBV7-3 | CASSLGGERKIEQFF | TGTGCCAGCAGCTTAGGAGGGGAAAGGAAGATTGAGCAGTTCTTC
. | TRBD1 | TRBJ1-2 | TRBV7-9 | CASSYTGTGEGYGYTF | TGTGCCAGCAGTTATACCGGGACAGGGGAGGGCTATGGCTACACCTTC
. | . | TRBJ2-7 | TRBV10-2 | CASSDPGISYEQYF | TGCGCCAGCAGTGACCCAGGTATAAGTTACGAGCAGTACTTC
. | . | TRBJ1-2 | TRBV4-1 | CASSQVESGHGYTF | TGCGCCAGCAGCCAAGTGGAGTCGGGGCATGGCTACACCTTC
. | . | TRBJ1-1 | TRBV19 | CASSPFSGARLYATEAFF | TGTGCCAGTAGTCCGTTCTCAGGGGCGCGGCTATATGCCACTGAAGCTTTCTTT
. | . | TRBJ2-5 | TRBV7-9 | CASSLDGFPGETQYF | TGTGCCAGCAGCTTAGACGGGTTCCCAGGAGAGACCCAGTACTTC
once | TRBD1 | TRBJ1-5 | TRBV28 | CASSPRDRDSQHF | TGTGCCAGCAGTCCCCGGGACAGGGATTCCCAGCATTTT
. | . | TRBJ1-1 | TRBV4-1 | CASSQHGIARIKNTEAFF | TGCGCCAGCAGCCAACATGGAATCGCGAGGATCAAGAACACTGAAGCTTTCTTT
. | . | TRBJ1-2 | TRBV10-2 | CASSDLGGYTF | TGCGCCAGCAGTGACTTGGGTGGCTACACCTTC
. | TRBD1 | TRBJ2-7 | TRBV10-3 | CAISERGGTGVHEQYF | TGTGCCATCAGTGAGAGGGGGGGGACAGGGGTCCACGAGCAGTACTTC
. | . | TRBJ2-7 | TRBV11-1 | CASSQDYYEQYF | TGTGCCAGCAGCCAGGACTACTACGAGCAGTACTTC
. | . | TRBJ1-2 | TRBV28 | CASSFPGGGYTF | TGTGCCAGCAGTTTTCCCGGAGGGGGCTACACCTTC
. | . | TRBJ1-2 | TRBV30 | CAWSTHTGGYGYTF | TGTGCCTGGAGTACACATACCGGGGGCTATGGCTACACCTTC
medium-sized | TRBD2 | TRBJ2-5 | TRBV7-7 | CASSLALAGQETQYF | TGTGCTAGCAGCTTAGCCCTAGCGGGGCAAGAGACCCAGTACTTC
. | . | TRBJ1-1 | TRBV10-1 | CASSSDRKGLEAFF | TGCGCCAGCAGTTCTGACAGGAAAGGGTTGGAAGCTTTCTTT
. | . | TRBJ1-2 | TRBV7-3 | CASSLDGFYGYTF | TGTGCCAGCAGCCTCGACGGCTTCTATGGCTACACCTTC
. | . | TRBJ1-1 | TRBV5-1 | CASSLVGMNTEAFF | TGCGCCAGCAGCTTGGTAGGTATGAACACTGAAGCTTTCTTT
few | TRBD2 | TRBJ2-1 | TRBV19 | CASSLLPTSGRGNEQFF | TGTGCCAGTAGTCTTCTTCCGACTAGCGGGAGGGGTAATGAGCAGTTCTTC
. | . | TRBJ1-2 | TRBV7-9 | CASTSGDWGGYTF | TGTGCCAGCACCTCCGGCGATTGGGGTGGCTACACCTTC
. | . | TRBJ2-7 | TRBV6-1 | CASSEGGVPYEQYF | TGTGCCAGCAGTGAGGGGGGCGTTCCCTACGAGCAGTACTTC
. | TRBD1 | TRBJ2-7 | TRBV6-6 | CASSAGTGRYEQYF | TGTGCCAGCAGTGCTGGGACAGGGAGGTACGAGCAGTACTTC
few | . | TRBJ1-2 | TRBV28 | CASSLTGNGYTF | TGTGCCAGCAGTTTAACGGGGAATGGCTACACCTTC
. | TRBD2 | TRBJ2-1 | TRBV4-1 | CASSQGGASGVNEQFF | TGCGCCAGCAGCCAAGGAGGAGCTAGCGGGGTCAATGAGCAGTTCTTC
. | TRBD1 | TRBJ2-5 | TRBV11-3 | CASSLAGGASQETQYF | TGTGCCAGCAGCTTAGCAGGGGGCGCGAGCCAAGAGACCCAGTACTTC
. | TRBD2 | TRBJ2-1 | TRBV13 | CASSLQLAANYEQFF | TGTGCCAGCAGCTTACAGCTAGCGGCCAATTATGAGCAGTTCTTC
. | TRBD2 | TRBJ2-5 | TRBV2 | CASRILGLAGAETQYF | TGTGCCAGCAGGATCCTGGGACTAGCGGGAGCAGAGACCCAGTACTTC
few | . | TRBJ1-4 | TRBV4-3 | CASSQVRTGWNEKLFF | TGCGCCAGCAGCCAAGTGCGTACAGGGTGGAATGAAAAACTGTTTTTT
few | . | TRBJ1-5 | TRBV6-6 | CATRSSEGYQPQHF | TGTGCCACCAGGTCCAGCGAGGGCTATCAGCCCCAGCATTTT
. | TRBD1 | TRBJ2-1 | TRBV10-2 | CASGDRAKHEQFF | TGCGCCAGCGGCGACAGGGCGAAGCATGAGCAGTTCTTC
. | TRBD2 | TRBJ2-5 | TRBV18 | CASSPGTRSWETQYF | TGTGCCAGCTCACCAGGGACTAGAAGTTGGGAGACCCAGTACTTC
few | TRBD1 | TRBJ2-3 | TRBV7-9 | CASSSQGAGDTQYF | TGTGCCAGCAGCTCTCAGGGGGCCGGTGATACGCAGTATTTT
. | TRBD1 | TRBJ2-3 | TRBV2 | CASSESGTVSTDTQYF | TGTGCCAGCAGTGAATCAGGGACAGTCAGCACAGATACGCAGTATTTT
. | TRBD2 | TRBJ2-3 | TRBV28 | CASSRTSGNINTQYF | TGTGCCAGCTCCCGGACTAGCGGGAACATAAATACGCAGTATTTT
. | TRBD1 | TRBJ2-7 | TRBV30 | CASSGTGDAYEQYF | TGTGCCTCCTCAGGGACAGGGGATGCCTACGAGCAGTACTTC
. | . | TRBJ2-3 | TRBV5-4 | CASSLNRGTDTDTQYF | TGTGCCAGCAGCTTGAACCGAGGCACGGACACAGATACGCAGTATTTT
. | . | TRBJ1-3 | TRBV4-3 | CASSQAGNTIYF | TGCGCCAGCAGCCAAGCTGGAAACACCATATATTTT
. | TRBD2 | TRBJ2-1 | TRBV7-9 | CASQGTSGNEQFF | TGTGCCAGCCAGGGGACTAGCGGGAATGAGCAGTTCTTC
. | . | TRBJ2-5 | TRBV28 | CASSFRGTEETQYF | TGTGCCAGCAGTTTTCGTGGCACGGAAGAGACCCAGTACTTC
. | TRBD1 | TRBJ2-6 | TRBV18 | CASSRDSSFGANVLTF | TGTGCCAGCTCACGGGACAGCTCCTTTGGGGCCAACGTCCTGACTTTC
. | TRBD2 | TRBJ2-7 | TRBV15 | CATGIFGGYEQYF | TGTGCCACCGGAATCTTCGGGGGGTACGAGCAGTACTTC
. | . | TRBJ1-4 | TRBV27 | CASSNTGYASNEKLFF | TGTGCCAGCAGTAACACAGGGTATGCTTCTAATGAAAAACTGTTTTTT
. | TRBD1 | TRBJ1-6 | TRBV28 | CATAVSGQGNSPLHF | TGTGCAACAGCAGTCTCGGGACAGGGGAATTCACCCCTCCACTTT
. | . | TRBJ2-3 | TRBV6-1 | CASSENRADTQYF | TGTGCCAGCAGTGAAAACAGGGCAGATACGCAGTATTTT
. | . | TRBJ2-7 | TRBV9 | CASSVATSSYEQYF | TGTGCCAGCAGCGTAGCTACTAGCTCCTACGAGCAGTACTTC
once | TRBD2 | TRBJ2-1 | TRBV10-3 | CAISGRTSGSYNEQFF | TGTGCCATCAGTGGACGGACTAGCGGGTCCTACAATGAGCAGTTCTTC
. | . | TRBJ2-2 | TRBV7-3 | CASSLAGELFF | TGTGCCAGCAGCTTAGCGGGGGAGCTGTTTTTT
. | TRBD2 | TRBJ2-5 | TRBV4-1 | CASSQQLAGVETQYF | TGCGCCAGCAGCCAACAACTAGCGGGGGTTGAGACCCAGTACTTC